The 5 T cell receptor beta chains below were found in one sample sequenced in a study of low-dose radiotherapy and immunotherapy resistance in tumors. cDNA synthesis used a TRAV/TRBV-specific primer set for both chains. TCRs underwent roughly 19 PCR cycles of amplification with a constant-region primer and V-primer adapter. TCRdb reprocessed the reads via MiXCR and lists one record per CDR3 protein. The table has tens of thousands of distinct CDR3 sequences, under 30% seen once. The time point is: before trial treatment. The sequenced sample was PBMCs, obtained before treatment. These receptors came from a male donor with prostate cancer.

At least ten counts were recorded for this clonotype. The CDR3 spells CASSPLSGDSPLHF. The DNA of the CDR3 is TGTGCCAGCTCACCACTCAGTGGGGATTCACCCCTCCACTTT. V usage is TRBV18 and J usage is TRBJ1-6; D gene ambiguous. Trimming stripped 1 base from V and 8 bases from J, with 9 bases between. This CDR3 region has 14 residues. The germline V gene encodes CDR1 KGHSH and CDR2 LQKENI.

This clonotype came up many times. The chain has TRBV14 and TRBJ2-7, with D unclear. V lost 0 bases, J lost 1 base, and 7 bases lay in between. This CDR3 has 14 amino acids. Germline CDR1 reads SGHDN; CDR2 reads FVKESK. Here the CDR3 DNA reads TGTGCCAGCAGCCAAGAAGCCAGGTCCTACGAGCAGTACTTC. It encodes CASSQEARSYEQYF.

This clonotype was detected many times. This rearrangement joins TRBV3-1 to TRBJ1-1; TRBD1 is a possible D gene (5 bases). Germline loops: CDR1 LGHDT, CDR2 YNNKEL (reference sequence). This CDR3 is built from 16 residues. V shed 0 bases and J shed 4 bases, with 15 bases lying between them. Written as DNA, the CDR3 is TGTGCCAGCAGCCAAGATCTAGGGGTCGGGACCACTGAAGCTTTCTTT. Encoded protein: CASSQDLGVGTTEAFF.

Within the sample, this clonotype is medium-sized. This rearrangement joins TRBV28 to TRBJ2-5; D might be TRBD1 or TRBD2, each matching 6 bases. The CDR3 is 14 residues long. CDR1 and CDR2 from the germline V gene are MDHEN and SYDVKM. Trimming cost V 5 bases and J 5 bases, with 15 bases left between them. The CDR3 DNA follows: TGTGCCAGCAGTAAGGGGGGATGGTCGGAGACCCAGTACTTC. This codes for CASSKGGWSETQYF.

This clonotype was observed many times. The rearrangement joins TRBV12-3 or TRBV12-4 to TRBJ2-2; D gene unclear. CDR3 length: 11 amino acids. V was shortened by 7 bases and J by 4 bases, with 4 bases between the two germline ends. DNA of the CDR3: TGTGCCAGCACCCCCACCGGGGAGCTGTTTTTT. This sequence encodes CASTPTGELFF.